This T cell receptor beta chain derives from a study of Ad26.COV2.S vaccination and SARS-CoV-2 variants. At the level of the study: It was the COV1001 Ad26.COV2.S trial arm that included the donor. Once or twice, 56 days apart, Ad26.COV2.S was delivered intramuscularly.

General observations from the study: Placebo recipients showed lower spike-specific TCR breadth than vaccinees.

On this clone: Its cognate antigen is unknown.

Clones were read by immunoSEQ multiplex PCR, and TCRdb kept only the in-frame ones, dropping some. The sample lists around 400,000 clones, 83% occurring once. Treatment: about 20 received Ad26.COV2.S at low or high dose, single or two shots; 5 received placebo; per-sample allocation not given. Day 63 following the first vaccine or placebo injection was when the samples were taken. Boston hosted the donor, who was an adult aged 18-55 years. Losses at the gene ends were 5 bases for V and 7 bases for J; bases not matched to a gene: 9. The CDR3 length is 15 residues. The germline V gene encodes CDR1 MGHRA and CDR2 YSYEKL.

The clonotype originates from a person between 18 and 60 years old who received the Ad26.COV2.S COVID-19 vaccine or a placebo. The sequencing used peripheral blood, collected in a trial of Ad26.COV2.S vaccine versus placebo. The chain uses TRBV4-1 and TRBJ2-7, with TRBD2 identical over 12 bases. CDR3 sequence reads: CASSLLAGGPGEQYF. CDR3 nucleotides: TGCGCCAGCAGCTTGCTAGCGGGAGGGCCGGGAGAGCAGTACTTC.